This TCR beta chain is from a study of cytomegalovirus exposure and HLA in healthy donors (dated by TCRdb to the late 2010s). Turning to the overall study: According to an earlier analysis of several hundred of the donors, about 179 million T cells yielded 117 million unique TCR beta sequences and 276 Gb of sequence data. Because of strong linkage in the cohort, a handful of DR-DQ haplotypes were treated as single units for association and clustering. The T cell repertoires of under 700 subjects were profiled by immunosequencing and related to cytomegalovirus serostatus. Genome-wide SNP genotypes for about 65% of the roughly 700 donors were used in a later genetic analysis, which treated that subset as a discovery cohort. Both class I and class II loci were covered by HLA typing, at four-digit resolution. Every discovery cohort repertoire had been produced on one sequencing platform. Donor age, sex, ethnicity and CMV serostatus were compiled alongside the repertoire data. Typing coverage differed by locus: A, B, C, DRB1 and DQB1 were typed in about 629-640 donors, DQA1 in roughly 510, DPA1 in some 570, and DPB1 in 472. High-throughput TCR immunosequencing, statistical association of individual TCRs with disease status, and machine learning were combined to predict cytomegalovirus infection status. In a later analysis, previously published TCR beta repertoires from 550 to 700 donors were re-analyzed and high-resolution HLA genotyping was added so that TCR occurrence patterns could be studied. Besides the first cohort of 500 to 700 subjects, a separate validation cohort made up of over 100 different subjects was used. Rather than drawing on any new phenotypic data, the later analysis identified candidate immune exposures from TCR beta sequences and the way those sequences occurred across donors. To decide whether each TCR beta V gene segment behaved as functional or pseudogenic, an earlier analysis of approximately 590 of the donors relied on high-throughput TCR beta sequencing. Among roughly 400 genotyped donors of the cohort, an average of around 250,000 unique TCR beta nucleotide sequences was sequenced per donor, of which about 19% were non-productive. The study aimed to test whether cataloging public T cell receptors could reveal signatures of past pathogen exposure. Among the approximately 420 genotyped donors, around 81% belonged to the genetic ancestry cluster associated with self-reported Caucasian donors. An early release that covered approximately 600 HLA-typed donors contained about 300 gigabases of sequencing data and tens of millions of unique TCR sequences.

Results the study describes overall, beyond this receptor: The classifier was reported to diagnose cytomegalovirus status with high specificity and sensitivity in both the original cohort and the validation cohort. In a later genetic analysis, fewer N-insertions in productive TCRs were reported among donors in an Asian-associated ancestry cluster than the approximately 670-donor mean. A cluster of highly shared sequence variants was judged likely to be a technical artifact of the sequencing pipeline. In a later analysis, TCR association rates were found to vary across HLA loci, with the most associated TCRs seen for DRB1 alleles and the fewest for HLA-C alleles. A later genetic analysis associated a missense DCLRE1C variant with V-gene and J-gene trimming of TCR beta chains, and an independent cohort replicated the association. In a later analysis, most CMV-associated TCR beta chains were found to appear HLA-restricted, with HLA associations seemingly driven largely by CMV exposure. The study gave a list of about 160 TCR beta chains associated with cytomegalovirus. Assigning TCR associations to individual alleles was difficult when HLA alleles, especially DR and DQ, strongly co-occurred. In a later analysis, HLA-associated TCR beta chains were found to be more clonally expanded and to have lower generation probabilities than equally common non-associated chains. Linkage disequilibrium might explain the correlated functional status among segregating V segments, but an unknown experimental factor could not be excluded. Roughly uniform sequencing depth across donors was assumed in presence/absence analyses, although this assumption may not hold. HLA typing was unavailable for some donors at each locus, so association tests used only the typed subset. The authors suggested that the approach could potentially be extended to other disease states and immunological phenotypes. While some public TCRs were present in many individuals, most TCR sequences turned up only very rarely across donors. In vitro tests confirmed that a few of the cytomegalovirus-associated TCR beta chains recognize cytomegalovirus antigens. In a later analysis, several top co-occurrence clusters were reported to appear linked to parvovirus B19, influenza, CMV and Epstein-Barr virus. Because counts were too low, 15 to 20 rarely observed V segments, including chromosome 9 orphons, were left out of the earlier analysis of about 500 of the donors. At a false discovery rate of 0.05, a later analysis linked under 20,000 TCR beta sequences to specific HLA alleles. Broadly in line with IMGT annotations, most TCR beta V segments showed up in productive rearrangements about 90% or about 30% of the time in an earlier analysis of several hundred of the donors. The only immune exposure information available for the cohort was CMV serostatus. A further reported finding was that TCR beta sequences accurately predicted the HLA-A and HLA-B alleles for most subjects in the first cohort. Some IMGT-functional V segments, including TRBV6-2 and TRBV6-3, could not be distinguished by the 87-base-pair reads and were therefore excluded. This cohort had only TCR beta chains sequenced, and the lack of alpha or paired-chain data limited which features could be detected.

The cohort comprised around 700 healthy bone marrow donors. At the time of sampling, every cohort member was nominally healthy, though immune exposures that went unrecorded were likely present. The donor tested CMV seropositive, placing the donor among the 289 seropositive members of the cohort. A peripheral blood sample was collected from each donor, and TCR beta sequencing was performed on peripheral blood mononuclear cells. The Qiagen DNeasy Blood Extraction Kit was used to extract genomic DNA from the blood cell samples. The method was the immunoSEQ multiplex PCR assay. For the multiplex PCR, a mixture combining 60 forward primers for TCR Vbeta segments and 13 reverse primers for TCR Jbeta segments was used. Amplification of the CDR3 region of rearranged TCR beta genes was performed with a multiplex PCR assay on genomic DNA. Amplified TCR beta libraries were sequenced as 87-base-pair reads on the Illumina HiSeq System. Under the source paper's analysis protocol: In a later analysis, approximately 74 million unique TCR beta chains were counted across the 500 to 850 repertoires, and roughly 10 million of these chains were shared by at least two donors. A nearest-neighbor algorithm error-corrected the raw reads and collapsed the reads into unique sequences, merging closely related sequences to remove PCR and sequencing errors. CDR3 sequences were aligned to IMGT reference sequences to assign V, D and J gene segments. For a sequence to be retained, a match of at least six nucleotides was required to both a V gene segment and a J gene segment. Rearrangements were classified as productive when the CDR3 lacked stop codons and remained in frame with V and J, and all other rearrangements were classified as non-productive. Following IMGT convention, CDR3 was defined as the stretch from the second conserved V-encoded cysteine up to the conserved J-encoded phenylalanine. Sequences without an unambiguous match to a single V gene segment were excluded from the earlier analysis of a few hundred of the donors. In an earlier analysis of more than 500 of the donors, a V segment was called functional when productive rearrangements were above 56.7%, and segregating when the standard deviation between donors exceeded 5%. A statistical classification framework was built for diagnosing cytomegalovirus status from the catalog of TCR beta chain sequences. In a later analysis, TCR nucleotide sequences were compared against IMGT/GENE-DB human TR gene sequences so that V and J genes could be assigned. The TCRdist pipeline was used in a later analysis to assign CDR3 sequences and most-parsimonious VDJ recombination scenarios. A later analysis defined each TCR beta chain by its CDR3 amino acid sequence plus V-gene family, and excluded reads lacking a unique V-gene family. As a way to deal with suspected cross-contamination and a sequencing artifact, a later analysis dropped 500 to 700 nucleotide sequences that were highly shared and had low generation probability. A later analysis calculated a clonal expansion index for each public chain from normalized within-repertoire ranks of inferred template counts. In a later analysis, generation probabilities were computed with a VDJ recombination model fitted to out-of-frame rearrangements, and the resulting probabilities were checked against IGoR. Hypergeometric tests were used in a later analysis to score TCR-TCR, TCR-HLA and TCR-CMV co-occurrence, with a repertoire-size bias correction applied to the TCR pairs. In a later analysis, false discovery rates were estimated by permuting HLA or CMV assignments 20 times. A later analysis grouped co-occurring TCRs with DBSCAN, adding TCRdist sequence similarity when clustering within HLA-allele-positive subsets. For co-occurrence clustering, repertoires with fewer than 30,000 or more than 120,000 public chains were excluded, along with about five repertoires with anomalous nucleotide sharing. Not all clones reach the TCRdb copy of this immuneACCESS table, which keeps in-frame sequences only. Checked studies attribute under half of the gap to unresolved V genes and leave the rest unexplained. Clone size and the V and J calls come from that table; the DNA yielded D and trimming. This sample has about 300,000 clones in its table, and 80% to 90% of those were observed once. Jointly, the top ten make up 4% of the sample.

As to this clone: What this receptor recognizes is not known. The record has no base qualities; no much larger clone is one base away.

The CDR3 runs 13 residues from the cysteine to the phenylalanine. Only the CDR3 part of the read is kept: 39 bases, read in frame from the first base. At the junction V is shortened by 6 bases and J by 8 bases, with 14 bases in between. From a lookup of the germline V gene, CDR1 and CDR2 are MNHNS and SASEGT. The sequenced sample consisted of PBMCs. This receptor was identified in a man in his forties in good health and CMV-seropositive. The V and J segments used are TRBV6-1 and TRBJ2-1, with the D gene call left open. The CDR3 has the sequence CASSSPLGDEQFF. The DNA sequence reads TGTGCCAGCAGCTCGCCCCTGGGCGATGAGCAGTTCTTC.